This T cell receptor (beta chain) was sequenced for a study of OX40 agonist ivuxolimab in advanced cancers. Regarding the research as a whole: Ivuxolimab was a fully human IgG2 agonistic monoclonal antibody targeting the costimulatory receptor OX40 (CD134). Prior anti-PD-1, anti-PD-L1 or anti-CTLA-4 therapy was permitted, and checkpoint inhibitors had been received by roughly 40% of dose-escalation patients. Peripheral TCRbeta sequencing aimed to test whether ivuxolimab altered TCR sequence diversity and caused clonal T-cell expansion. Intravenous ivuxolimab was administered to patients every 2 weeks at six dose levels: 0.01, 0.1, 0.3, 1.5, 3 and 10 mg/kg. Of the roughly 54 dose-escalation patients, hepatocellular carcinoma was present in about 20, melanoma in approximately 15, renal cell carcinoma in 9 and head and neck cancer in 9. The monotherapy dose-escalation portion (N ≈ 52 patients) of the phase I ivuxolimab trial is reported in the paper. Partial responses were achieved by three dose-escalation patients, of whom one had hepatocellular carcinoma and two had cutaneous melanoma. In the dose-escalation cohort, more than 75% of patients were male, and the mean age was approximately 60 years, with a range of about 20 to 79. Here is what the overall study found, with its caveats: Clonal expansion of both CD4+ and CD8+ blood T cells was observed from baseline to week 6 at doses 0.1 to 3.0 mg/kg. On average, CD8+ T cells showed more expanded clones than CD4+ T cells after ivuxolimab. Low levels of normalized T-cell clonal expansion were also seen in some patients who did not respond. Partial responders in the 0.1-3.0 mg/kg groups had among the lowest normalized peripheral clonal expansion, especially among CD8+ T cells. Antigen specificity was not determined for the clonally expanded peripheral T cells.

To sequence the TCRbeta CDR3 region, genomic DNA was isolated from the sorted cells. The immunoSEQ Assay was used to sequence the TCRbeta CDR3 regions. Not all clones reach the TCRdb copy of this immuneACCESS table, which keeps in-frame sequences only. Checked studies attribute under half of the gap to unresolved V genes and leave the rest unexplained. The sample profile shows around 60,000 clones; roughly 90% of them were found once. Jointly, the top ten make up under 20% of the sample. Based on the germline V gene (reference sequence), the CDR1 and CDR2 sequences are LNHDA and SQIVND. From V the trimming removes 5 bases and from J it removes 4 bases, while the gene matches leave 4 bases of the junction unaccounted for. The CDR3 runs 14 amino acids, cysteine and phenylalanine included. CDR3 DNA is the only sequence kept; it has 42 bases, read in frame from the first base. The trial excluded patients who had a history of autoimmune disease or were on systemic immunosuppression. Peripheral blood for TCR sequencing was drawn from every dose cohort at baseline, at cycle 4 day 1 and at cycle 7 day 1. Samples came from an open-label, multicenter, first-in-human phase I dose-escalation trial of ivuxolimab. Adults with locally advanced or metastatic head and neck squamous cell, hepatocellular, melanoma or renal cell carcinoma were enrolled in the trial. CD4+ and CD8+ T cells were sorted separately from peripheral blood before TCR sequencing.

Concerning this clone itself: Which antigen it targets is not known. Base qualities are not provided; no much larger clone lies one nucleotide away.

Sequencing used CD4+ or CD8+ T cells sorted from blood, obtained in a trial of the OX40 agonist ivuxolimab. This sequence originates from an adult with an advanced solid tumor such as melanoma, head and neck, liver or kidney cancer. This receptor chain uses TRBV19 and TRBJ1-2, with 10 bases aligning to TRBD1. CDR3 reads: CASSRDRGVYGYTF. Read as DNA, the sequence is TGTGCCAGTAGTCGGGACAGGGGCGTCTATGGCTACACCTTC.